The TCR beta chain under discussion was sequenced for a study of Ad26.COV2.S vaccination and SARS-CoV-2 variants. V gave up 4 bases and J gave up 0 bases, with 10 bases separating them. There are 14 residues in the CDR3. The V gene's germline CDR1 is SQVTM and CDR2 ANQGSEA. Treatment: approximately 18 received Ad26.COV2.S at low or high dose, single or two shots; about 5 received placebo; per-sample allocation not given. Sampling happened 63 days after the first vaccine or placebo injection. The method was immunoSEQ multiplex PCR; TCRdb's version includes in-frame clones alone and lacks a portion of them. The data hold around 370,000 clones, with approximately 81% observed a single time.

The source material was peripheral blood, sampled in a trial of Ad26.COV2.S vaccine versus placebo. The V and J genes are TRBV29-1 and TRBJ2-1; D not resolved. The TCR was taken from a person between 18 and 65 years old who received the Ad26.COV2.S COVID-19 vaccine or a placebo. CDR3 in DNA: TGCAGCGTTGCGCCTTTGACCTCCTACAATGAGCAGTTCTTC. Its translation: CSVAPLTSYNEQFF.